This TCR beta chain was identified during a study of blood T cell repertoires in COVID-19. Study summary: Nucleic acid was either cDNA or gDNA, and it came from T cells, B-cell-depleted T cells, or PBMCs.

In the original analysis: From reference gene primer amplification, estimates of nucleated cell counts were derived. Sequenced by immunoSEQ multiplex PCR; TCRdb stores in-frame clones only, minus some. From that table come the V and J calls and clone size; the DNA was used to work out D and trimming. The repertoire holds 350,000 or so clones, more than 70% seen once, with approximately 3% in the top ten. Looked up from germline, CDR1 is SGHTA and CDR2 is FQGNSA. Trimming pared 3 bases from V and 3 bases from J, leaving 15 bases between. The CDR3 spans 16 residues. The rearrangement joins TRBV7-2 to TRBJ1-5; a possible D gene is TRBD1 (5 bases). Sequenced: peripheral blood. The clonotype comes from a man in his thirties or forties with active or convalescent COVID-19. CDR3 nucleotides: TGTGCCAGCAGCTTTATAGGGGAGGGAGCCAATCAGCCCCAGCATTTT. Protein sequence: CASSFIGEGANQPQHF.